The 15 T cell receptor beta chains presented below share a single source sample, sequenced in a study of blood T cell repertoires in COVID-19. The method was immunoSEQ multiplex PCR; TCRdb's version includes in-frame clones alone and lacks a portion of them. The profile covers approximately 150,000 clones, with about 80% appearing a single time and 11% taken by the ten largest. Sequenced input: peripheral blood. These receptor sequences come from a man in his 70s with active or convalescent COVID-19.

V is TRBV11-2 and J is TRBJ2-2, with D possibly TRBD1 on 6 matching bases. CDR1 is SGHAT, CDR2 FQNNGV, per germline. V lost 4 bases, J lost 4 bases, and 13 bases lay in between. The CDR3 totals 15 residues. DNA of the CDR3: TGTGCCAGCAGCTCTTCCCAGGGGAGCACCGGGGAGCTGTTTTTT. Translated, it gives CASSSSQGSTGELFF. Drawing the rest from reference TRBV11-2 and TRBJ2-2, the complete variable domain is EAGVAQSPRYKIIEKRQSVAFWCNPISGHATLYWYQQILGQGPKLLIQFQNNGVVDDSQLPKDRFSAERLKGVDSTLKIQPAKLEDSAVYLCASSSSQGSTGELFFGEGSRLTVL.

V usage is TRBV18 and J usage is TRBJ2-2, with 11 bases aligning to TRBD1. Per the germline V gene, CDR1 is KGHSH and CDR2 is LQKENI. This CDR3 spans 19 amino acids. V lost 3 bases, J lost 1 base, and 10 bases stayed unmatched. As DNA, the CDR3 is TGTGCCAGCTCACCGAGGACAGGGGGCGCGATCCTGAACACCGGGGAGCTGTTTTTT. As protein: CASSPRTGGAILNTGELFF.

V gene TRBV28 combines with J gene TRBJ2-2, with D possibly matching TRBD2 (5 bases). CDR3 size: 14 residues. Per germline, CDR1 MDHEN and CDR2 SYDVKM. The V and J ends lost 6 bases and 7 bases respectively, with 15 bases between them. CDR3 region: CASRESGRVGELFF. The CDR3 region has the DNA TGTGCCAGCAGGGAGAGCGGACGAGTCGGGGAGCTGTTTTTT.

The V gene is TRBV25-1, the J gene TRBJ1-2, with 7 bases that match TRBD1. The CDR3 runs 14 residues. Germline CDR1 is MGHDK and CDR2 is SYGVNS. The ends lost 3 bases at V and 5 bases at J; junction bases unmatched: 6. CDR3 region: CASSEAGGQYGYTF. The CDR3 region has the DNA TGTGCCAGCAGTGAGGCCGGGGGACAGTATGGCTACACCTTC.

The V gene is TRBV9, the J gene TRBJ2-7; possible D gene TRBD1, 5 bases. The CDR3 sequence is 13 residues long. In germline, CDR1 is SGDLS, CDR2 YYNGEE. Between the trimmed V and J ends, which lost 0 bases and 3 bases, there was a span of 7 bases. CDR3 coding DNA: TGTGCCAGCAGCGTAGGACAGAACTACGAGCAGTACTTC. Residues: CASSVGQNYEQYF.

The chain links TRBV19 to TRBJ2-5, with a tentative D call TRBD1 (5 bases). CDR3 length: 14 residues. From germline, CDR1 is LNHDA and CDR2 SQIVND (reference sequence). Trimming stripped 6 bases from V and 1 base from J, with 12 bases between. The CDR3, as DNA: TGTGCCAGTAGCCTAGGACAAATCCAAGAGACCCAGTACTTC. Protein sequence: CASSLGQIQETQYF.

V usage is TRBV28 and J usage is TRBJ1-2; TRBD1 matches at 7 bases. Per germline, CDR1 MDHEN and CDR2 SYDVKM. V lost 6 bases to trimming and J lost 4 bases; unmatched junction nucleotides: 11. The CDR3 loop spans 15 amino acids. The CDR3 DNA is TGTGCCAGCAGGACGGTACACAGGGACAGCTATGGCTACACCTTC. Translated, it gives CASRTVHRDSYGYTF.

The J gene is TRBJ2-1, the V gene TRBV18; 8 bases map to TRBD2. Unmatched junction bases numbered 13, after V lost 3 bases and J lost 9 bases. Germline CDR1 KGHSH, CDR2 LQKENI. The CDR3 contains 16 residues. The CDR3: CASSPRGGSGAFEQFF. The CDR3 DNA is TGTGCCAGCTCACCTCGAGGGGGTAGCGGGGCGTTTGAGCAGTTCTTC.

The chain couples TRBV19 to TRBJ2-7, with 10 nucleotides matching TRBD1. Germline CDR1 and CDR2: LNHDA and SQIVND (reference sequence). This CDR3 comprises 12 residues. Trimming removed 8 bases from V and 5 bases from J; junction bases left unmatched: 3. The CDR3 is CASGQGVHEQYF. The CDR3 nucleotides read TGTGCCAGTGGACAGGGGGTACACGAGCAGTACTTC.

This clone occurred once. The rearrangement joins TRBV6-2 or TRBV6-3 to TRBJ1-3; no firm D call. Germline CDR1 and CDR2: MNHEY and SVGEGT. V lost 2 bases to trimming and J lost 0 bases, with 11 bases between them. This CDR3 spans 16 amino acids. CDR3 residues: CASSYNGAFSGNTIYF. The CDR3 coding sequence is TGTGCCAGCAGTTACAACGGTGCCTTCTCTGGAAACACCATATATTTT.

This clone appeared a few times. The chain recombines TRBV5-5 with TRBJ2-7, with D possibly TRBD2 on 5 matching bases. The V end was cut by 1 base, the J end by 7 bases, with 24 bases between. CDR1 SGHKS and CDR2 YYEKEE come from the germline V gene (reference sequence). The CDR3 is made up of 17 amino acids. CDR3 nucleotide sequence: TGTGCCAGCAGCTTGAAGGCGGGCATCGGACGTCCTTGGGAGCAGTACTTC. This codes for CASSLKAGIGRPWEQYF. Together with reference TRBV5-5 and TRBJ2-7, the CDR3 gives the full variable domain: DAGVTQSPTHLIKTRGQQVTLRCSPISGHKSVSWYQQVLGQGPQFIFQYYEKEERGRGNFPDRFSARQFPNYSSELNVNALLLGDSALYLCASSLKAGIGRPWEQYFGPGTRLTVT.

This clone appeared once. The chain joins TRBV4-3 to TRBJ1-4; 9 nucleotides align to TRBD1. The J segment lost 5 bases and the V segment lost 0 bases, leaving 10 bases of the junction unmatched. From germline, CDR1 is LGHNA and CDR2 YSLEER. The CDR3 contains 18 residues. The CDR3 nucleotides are TGCGCCAGCAGCCAAGAGTACGACTTGGGACAGGGAAATGAAAAACTGTTTTTT. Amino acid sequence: CASSQEYDLGQGNEKLFF.

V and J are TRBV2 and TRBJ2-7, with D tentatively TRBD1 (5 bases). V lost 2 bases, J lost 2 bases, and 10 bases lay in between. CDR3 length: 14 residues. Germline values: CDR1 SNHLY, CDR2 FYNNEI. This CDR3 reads CASSEWGRAYEQYF. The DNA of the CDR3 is TGTGCCAGCAGTGAATGGGGCAGGGCCTACGAGCAGTACTTC.

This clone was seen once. The CDR3: CASSLDRDPYGYTF. Here the CDR3 DNA reads TGTGCCAGCAGCCTGGACAGGGACCCCTATGGCTACACCTTC. The chain uses TRBV13 and TRBJ1-2; TRBD1 matches 8 bases. V was clipped by 5 bases and J by 4 bases; unmatched bases: 6. Per the germline V gene, CDR1 is PRHDT and CDR2 is FYEKMQ (reference sequence). The CDR3 has 14 amino acids.

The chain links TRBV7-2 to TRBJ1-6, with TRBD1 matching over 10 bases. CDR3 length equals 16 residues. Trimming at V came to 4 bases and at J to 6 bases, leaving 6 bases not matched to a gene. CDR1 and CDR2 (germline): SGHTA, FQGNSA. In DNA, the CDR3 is TGTGCCAGCAGCTCGGGACAGGGGCTCATTAATTCACCCCTCCACTTT. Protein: CASSSGQGLINSPLHF.